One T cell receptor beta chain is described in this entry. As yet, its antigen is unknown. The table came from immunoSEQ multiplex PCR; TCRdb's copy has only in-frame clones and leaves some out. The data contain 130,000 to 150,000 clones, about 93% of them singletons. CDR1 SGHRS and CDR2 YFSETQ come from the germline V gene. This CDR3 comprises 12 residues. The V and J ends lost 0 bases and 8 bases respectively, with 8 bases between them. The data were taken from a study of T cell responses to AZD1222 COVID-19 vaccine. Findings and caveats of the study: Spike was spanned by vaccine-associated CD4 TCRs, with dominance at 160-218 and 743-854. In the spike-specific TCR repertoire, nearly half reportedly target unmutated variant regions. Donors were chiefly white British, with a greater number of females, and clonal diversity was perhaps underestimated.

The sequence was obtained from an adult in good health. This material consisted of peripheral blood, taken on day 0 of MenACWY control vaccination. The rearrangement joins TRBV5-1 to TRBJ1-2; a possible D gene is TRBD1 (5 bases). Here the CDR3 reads CASSLAGNGYTF. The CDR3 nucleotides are TGCGCCAGCAGCTTGGCAGGGAACGGCTACACCTTC.